This TCR beta chain was captured in a study of CD8+ T cells in alopecia areata. Investigators isolated RNA and reverse transcribed it into cDNA to act as the sequencing template. Using immunoSEQ multiplex PCR, the repertoire was profiled, and TCRdb retains in-frame clones only, with some absent. Here the sample spans 140,000 to 150,000 clones, 51% being singletons. This clone was seen a few times. The TCR was taken from a human donor with alopecia areata. The specimen comprised CD4+ T cells sorted from blood, sampled at week 0.

The CDR3 protein is CASSAGLSGTPQFF. The CDR3, as DNA: TGTGCCAGCAGCGCCGGCCTAAGCGGGACACCACAGTTCTTC. The chain combines TRBV11-3 with TRBJ2-1; D might be TRBD2 (7 bases). CDR1 SGHNT and CDR2 YENEEA come from the germline V gene. This CDR3 has 14 residues. V lost 5 bases to trimming and J lost 13 bases, with 21 bases between them.